This note documents a single T cell receptor (beta chain) sequence. The antigen is unknown. These data originate in a study of Graves' ophthalmopathy and Graves' hyperthyroidism. Overall study findings and caveats: Ophthalmopathy progression was predicted by the model at 60% to 71% sensitivity and 72% to 80% specificity. In blood appeared most of the expanded thyroid clonotypes whose frequency exceeded 0.001. Using a 13-signature model, the authors split ophthalmopathy from stable hyperthyroidism, with about 90% sensitivity and around 84% specificity.

For repertoire sequencing, the TCR beta CDR3 regions were amplified from RNA transcripts. Amplification began with first-round RT-PCR using HTBI primers, then second-round multiplex PCR was performed. TCRdb re-analysed the multiplex PCR reads in MiXCR, keeping a single row per CDR3 protein. Of around 1.1 million distinct CDR3 sequences in the sample, less than 45% were seen once. Trimming cost V 6 bases and J 12 bases; bases outside gene matches: 8. The CDR3 extends over 11 amino acids. Looked up from germline, CDR1 is MNHNS and CDR2 is SASEGT. The TCR originated in an adult man with Graves' hyperthyroidism. The specimen sequenced was peripheral blood or thyroid tissue (not recorded which). The rearrangement uses TRBV6-1 and TRBJ2-7; 7 nucleotides match TRBD1. The CDR3 DNA follows: TGTGCCAGCAGCCAAACAGGGGTTCGGTACTTC. The encoded protein is CASSQTGVRYF.